This T cell receptor (beta chain) derives from a study of breast tumors, draining lymph nodes, adjacent tissues. TCRdb processed the multiplex PCR reads anew with MiXCR; each CDR3 protein has one entry. The sample has tens of thousands of distinct CDR3 sequences, roughly 39% seen once. This clonotype showed up many times. Its antigen is currently unknown. Study-level findings and limits: The lymph node origin of tumor T cells was framed as consistent with a hypothesis, not demonstrated.

The CDR3 spans 16 residues. V gave up 0 bases and J gave up 0 bases, with 9 bases separating them. The germline CDR1 and CDR2 sequences are LGHNA and YSLEER. This chain links TRBV4-3 with TRBJ2-4; D is ambiguous. The receptor was isolated from a female donor with breast cancer. Some clones in this sample may be carry-over from other donors' samples. The source material was breast tumor tissue. The CDR3 loop reads CASSQEVKQAKNIQYF. The CDR3, as DNA: TGCGCCAGCAGCCAAGAAGTTAAGCAAGCCAAAAACATTCAGTACTTC.